The 10 T cell receptor beta chains presented below share a single source sample, sequenced in a study of CD8 T cells in ankylosing spondylitis. One entry per CDR3 protein results from TCRdb running MiXCR on the 5' RACE reads. Here the sample spans around 150,000 distinct CDR3 sequences, about 16% being singletons. Sequencing used blood, either unsorted or a sorted T cell fraction (not recorded which). These receptors originate from a male donor with ankylosing spondylitis or in good health (not recorded which).

This clonotype was seen a handful of times. The rearrangement uses TRBV29-1 and TRBJ2-5; 10 nucleotides line up with TRBD1. The CDR3 is made up of 14 amino acids. V gave up 3 bases and J gave up 2 bases; unmatched junction bases: 3. Germline-derived CDR1 and CDR2 are SQVTM and ANQGSEA. As DNA, the CDR3 is TGCAGCGTTGATGTGGGACAGGGGCAAGAGACCCAGTACTTC. Its translation is CSVDVGQGQETQYF.

With respect to this clonotype: A much larger clone differs by one base, so this may be a read error. CDR3 in DNA: TGTGCCAGCAGCCTAGCGAGCGGGAGGGCCAACAATGGGCAGTTCTTC. As protein: CASSLASGRANNGQFF. This chain uses TRBV3-1 with TRBJ2-1; TRBD2 agrees at 10 bases. This CDR3 is built from 16 residues. The germline V gene encodes CDR1 LGHDT and CDR2 YNNKEL (reference sequence).

This chain uses TRBV27 with TRBJ1-5; no firm D call. This CDR3 is 14 amino acids long. Trimming removed 5 bases at V and 0 bases at J, with 8 bases between. Germline-derived CDR1 and CDR2 are MNHEY and SMNVEV (reference sequence). In DNA, the CDR3 is TGTGCCAGCAGTCCCCTGGATAGCAATCAGCCCCAGCATTTT. This sequence encodes CASSPLDSNQPQHF.

This clonotype was detected a few times. The rearrangement links TRBV28 to TRBJ2-3; D remains unclear. CDR3 size: 18 residues. Germline V lookup: CDR1 MDHEN, CDR2 SYDVKM. V was pared by 2 bases and J by 0 bases, with 18 bases between. This chain's CDR3 is CASSLRQRYKPSTDTQYF. CDR3 nucleotide sequence: TGTGCCAGCAGTTTACGTCAGCGATATAAGCCTAGCACAGATACGCAGTATTTT.

The table lists this clonotype with many counts. Written as DNA, the CDR3 is TGCGCCAGCAGCTTGGGGGAGAACACCGGGGAGCTGTTTTTT. Encoded protein: CASSLGENTGELFF. This chain uses TRBV5-1 with TRBJ2-2; D gene ambiguous. CDR1 SGHRS and CDR2 YFSETQ come from the germline V gene. V was shortened by 0 bases and J by 1 base, with 4 bases between the two germline ends. This CDR3 is built from 14 residues. Full variable domain (missing parts from reference TRBV5-1 and TRBJ2-2): KAGVTQTPRYLIKTRGQQVTLSCSPISGHRSVSWYQQTPGQGLQFLFEYFSETQRNKGNFPGRFSGRQFSNSRSEMNVSTLELGDSALYLCASSLGENTGELFFGEGSRLTVL.

This clonotype has only a few counts. The gene calls are TRBV6-2 or TRBV6-3 and TRBJ2-7, with 7 positions matching TRBD2. The CDR3 runs 14 residues. Germline lookup yields CDR1 MNHEY and CDR2 SVGEGT. Trimming cost V 5 bases and J 5 bases; bases outside gene matches: 9. This chain's CDR3 is CASSSNRDYDEQYF. DNA for the CDR3: TGTGCCAGCAGTAGCAACCGGGACTACGACGAGCAGTACTTC.

The sample holds a few counts of this clonotype. The J gene is TRBJ1-5, the V gene TRBV30; no clear D gene. The V and J ends lost 3 bases and 2 bases respectively, with 5 bases between them. Germline V gene sequence: CDR1 GTSNPN, CDR2 SVGIG (reference sequence). The CDR3 contains 12 residues. CDR3 DNA: TGTGCCTGGAGCGGACGCAATCAGCCCCAGCATTTT. Translated: CAWSGRNQPQHF.

This chain uses TRBV18 with TRBJ1-2; 8 nucleotides agree with TRBD1. After removal of 0 bases from V and 4 bases from J, the junction contained 4 bases not matched to a gene. The CDR3 consists of 15 residues. CDR1 is KGHSH and CDR2 is LQKENI in the germline V gene. The CDR3 nucleotides read TGTGCCAGCTCACCACCGGGACAGGAGATCTATGGCTACACCTTC. Translation gives CASSPPGQEIYGYTF.

This clonotype was detected a few times. This rearrangement joins TRBV15 to TRBJ1-5, with a tentative D call TRBD1 (6 bases). The CDR3 is 16 amino acids. The germline V and J ends were trimmed by 5 bases and 0 bases, with 14 bases remaining between them. The germline gives CDR1 LNHNV, CDR2 YYDKDF (reference sequence). In DNA form, the CDR3 reads TGTGCCACCAGCTTTGCCGGGACAAGTAGCAATCAGCCCCAGCATTTT. Protein sequence: CATSFAGTSSNQPQHF.

This clonotype was found many times. The chain joins TRBV5-1 to TRBJ1-6; D remains ambiguous. The length of the CDR3 is 14 residues. Germline V CDR1 and CDR2: SGHRS, YFSETQ. The V end was cut by 2 bases, the J end by 7 bases, with 10 bases between. The CDR3 loop reads CASSLAPTNSPLHF. In DNA form, the CDR3 reads TGCGCCAGCAGCTTAGCGCCGACGAATTCACCCCTCCACTTT.